The 24 T cell receptor beta chains reported below all come from one sample, sequenced in a study of cytomegalovirus exposure and HLA in healthy donors. The PCR had 60 Vbeta and 13 Jbeta primers. The table came from immunoSEQ multiplex PCR; TCRdb's copy has only in-frame clones and leaves some out. The table lists about 210,000 clones, about 75% of them singletons. The sample comprised PBMCs. These receptors all stem from a male donor in good health and CMV-seronegative.

The sample holds one count of this clone. The chain carries TRBV28 and TRBJ2-5, with D possibly TRBD2 on 5 matching bases. CDR1 is MDHEN and CDR2 is SYDVKM in the germline V gene. V lost 3 bases to trimming and J lost 2 bases, with 13 bases between them. The CDR3 runs to 15 residues. The CDR3 is CASSFQGSGQETQYF. In nucleotides, the CDR3 is TGTGCCAGCAGTTTTCAAGGGAGCGGACAAGAGACCCAGTACTTC.

This sequence joins TRBV29-1 and TRBJ1-1, with a tentative D call TRBD1 (6 bases). V was pared by 1 base and J by 0 bases, with 9 bases between. This CDR3 comprises 14 residues. In germline, CDR1 is SQVTM, CDR2 ANQGSEA. The DNA for the CDR3 is TGCAGCGTTGAAGTGAGACAGGTGAACACTGAAGCTTTCTTT. Residues: CSVEVRQVNTEAFF.

The chain couples TRBV29-1 to TRBJ2-1, with D possibly matching TRBD2 (6 bases). V lost 6 bases to trimming and J lost 9 bases, with 9 bases between them. Per germline, CDR1 SQVTM and CDR2 ANQGSEA. The CDR3 is 10 residues long. The CDR3 bases are TGCAGCGTCGCCGGGGGTGAGCAGTTCTTC. This sequence encodes CSVAGGEQFF.

The rearrangement links TRBV30 to TRBJ2-4; TRBD1 might be the D (6 bases). The germline gives CDR1 GTSNPN, CDR2 SVGIG (reference sequence). Deletions cut 1 base from V and 7 bases from J, with 20 bases between. CDR3 length equals 16 residues. The CDR3 DNA is TGTGCCTGGAGTGCCCACCGGGACACCGTAAGGAACATTCAGTACTTC. This codes for CAWSAHRDTVRNIQYF. Full variable domain (missing parts from reference TRBV30 and TRBJ2-4): SQTIHQWPATLVQPVGSPLSLECTVEGTSNPNLYWYRQAAGRGLQLLFYSVGIGQISSEVPQNLSASRPQDRQFILSSKKLLLSDSGFYLCAWSAHRDTVRNIQYFGAGTRLSVL.

The V gene is TRBV10-3, the J gene TRBJ2-7, with 8 bases that match TRBD1. The CDR3 consists of 12 residues. Trimming at V came to 4 bases and at J to 4 bases, leaving 0 bases not matched to a gene. The germline CDR1 and CDR2 sequences are ENHRY and SYGVKD. Written as DNA, the CDR3 is TGTGCCATCAGTGGACAGGGGTACGAGCAGTACTTC. Protein: CAISGQGYEQYF.

The V call is TRBV30, the J call TRBJ2-1; D ambiguous. The CDR3 totals 12 residues. Trimming cost V 5 bases and J 8 bases, with 13 bases left between them. Germline assignment: CDR1 GTSNPN and CDR2 SVGIG (reference sequence). The CDR3 DNA follows: TGTGCCTGGGCCCCCAGTTCCCATGAGCAGTTCTTC. It codes for CAWAPSSHEQFF.

This clone was picked up one time. V gene TRBV7-2 combines with J gene TRBJ1-5; possibly TRBD1 for D (5 bases). Germline V gives CDR1 SGHTA, CDR2 FQGNSA. The V end lost 5 bases, the J end lost 7 bases, and 18 bases lay between the germline ends. The CDR3 sequence is 15 residues long. In nucleotides, the CDR3 is TGTGCCAGCAGCCTTATGTGGCAGGGCGGCCAGCCCCAGCATTTT. Its translation is CASSLMWQGGQPQHF.

The genes are TRBV7-6 and TRBJ1-1; D perhaps matches TRBD1 (5 bases). V lost 5 bases, J lost 1 base, and 14 bases lay in between. CDR3 length equals 15 residues. CDR1 is SGHVS and CDR2 is FNYEAQ in the germline V gene. The CDR3 bases are TGTGCCAGCAGCCCTGGACACCTAAAGAACACTGAAGCTTTCTTT. It encodes CASSPGHLKNTEAFF.

The chain combines TRBV18 with TRBJ1-4; TRBD1 aligns across 11 bases. After removal of 6 bases from V and 9 bases from J, the junction contained 6 bases not matched to a gene. This CDR3 has 14 amino acids. Germline V CDR1 and CDR2: KGHSH, LQKENI. The CDR3 is CASSADRGQKKLFF. The DNA for the CDR3 is TGTGCCAGCTCGGCGGACAGGGGGCAGAAAAAACTGTTTTTT.

The rearrangement uses TRBV19 and TRBJ2-7; 7 bases fit TRBD1. Germline CDR1 and CDR2: LNHDA and SQIVND (reference sequence). V gave up 5 bases and J gave up 0 bases; unmatched junction bases: 4. This CDR3 contains 14 residues. The CDR3 here is CASSGDRGSYEQYF. The DNA of the CDR3 is TGTGCCAGTAGTGGGGACAGAGGCTCCTACGAGCAGTACTTC. The whole variable domain, filled in from reference TRBV19 and TRBJ2-7, reads DGGITQSPKYLFRKEGQNVTLSCEQNLNHDAMYWYRQDPGQGLRLIYYSQIVNDFQKGDIAEGYSVSREKKESFPLTVTSAQKNPTAFYLCASSGDRGSYEQYFGPGTRLTVT.

The J gene is TRBJ2-5, the V gene TRBV15; TRBD2 matches at 7 bases. Germline trimming cut 5 bases from V and 5 bases from J; bases unmatched to any gene: 17. The CDR3 extends over 17 amino acids. CDR1 and CDR2 (germline): LNHNV, YYDKDF (reference sequence). CDR3 region: CATSLSLGGRSRETQYF. The CDR3 DNA reads TGTGCCACCAGCCTGTCCTTGGGAGGGCGGAGCCGGGAGACCCAGTACTTC. Full variable domain (remainder filled in from reference TRBV15 and TRBJ2-5): DAMVIQNPRYQVTQFGKPVTLSCSQTLNHNVMYWYQQKSSQAPKLLFHYYDKDFNNEADTPDNFQSRRPNTSFCFLDIRSPGLGDTAMYLCATSLSLGGRSRETQYFGPGTRLLVL.

The chain joins TRBV13 to TRBJ2-7; possible D gene TRBD1, 6 bases. Trimming pared 1 base from V and 7 bases from J, leaving 20 bases between. The CDR3 covers 16 residues. Germline V gene sequence: CDR1 PRHDT, CDR2 FYEKMQ (reference sequence). DNA of the CDR3: TGTGCCAGCAGCTTAGAGGTACAGGGCTTCCTGAGGGAGCAGTACTTC. Encoded protein: CASSLEVQGFLREQYF.

The genes are TRBV5-1 and TRBJ2-2, with D possibly TRBD2 on 5 matching bases. Germline lookup yields CDR1 SGHRS and CDR2 YFSETQ. This CDR3 has 14 amino acids. The V end lost 4 bases, the J end lost 4 bases, and 11 bases lay between the germline ends. CDR3 coding DNA: TGCGCCAGCAGCCCCGACGGAGGCACCGGGGAGCTGTTTTTT. Translation gives CASSPDGGTGELFF. The variable domain in full, with the rest retrieved from reference TRBV5-1 and TRBJ2-2, is KAGVTQTPRYLIKTRGQQVTLSCSPISGHRSVSWYQQTPGQGLQFLFEYFSETQRNKGNFPGRFSGRQFSNSRSEMNVSTLELGDSALYLCASSPDGGTGELFFGEGSRLTVL.

This sequence joins TRBV18 and TRBJ1-1; 7 nucleotides line up with TRBD1. Trimming removed 3 bases from V and 7 bases from J; junction bases left unmatched: 8. CDR1 and CDR2 from the germline V gene are KGHSH and LQKENI. The CDR3 spans 14 residues. The CDR3 loop reads CASSPNRQGNEAFF. The CDR3, as DNA: TGTGCCAGCTCACCCAATCGACAGGGAAATGAAGCTTTCTTT.

V usage is TRBV4-1 and J usage is TRBJ1-1; a possible D gene is TRBD1 (6 bases). This CDR3 is 14 amino acids long. V was clipped by 5 bases and J by 1 base, with 11 bases between them. Germline assignment: CDR1 MGHRA and CDR2 YSYEKL. This CDR3 reads CASSALQGNTEAFF. CDR3 bases: TGCGCCAGCAGCGCGCTACAGGGGAACACTGAAGCTTTCTTT.

V and J are TRBV7-3 and TRBJ2-3; TRBD2 matches at 13 bases. V trimming: 3 bases; J trimming: 0 bases; junction bases outside the gene matches: 3. From germline, CDR1 is SGHTA and CDR2 FQGTGA. This CDR3 comprises 17 residues. CDR3 loop: CASSLSGLAGSTDTQYF. CDR3 DNA: TGTGCCAGCAGCTTGTCGGGACTAGCGGGGAGCACAGATACGCAGTATTTT. Combining the CDR3 with reference TRBV7-3 and TRBJ2-3 gives the whole variable domain GAGVSQTPSNKVTEKGKYVELRCDPISGHTALYWYRQSLGQGPEFLIYFQGTGAADDSGLPNDRFFAVRPEGSVSTLKIQRTERGDSAVYLCASSLSGLAGSTDTQYFGPGTRLTVL.

This clone appeared a single time. The chain uses TRBV7-9 and TRBJ1-2; D remains unclear. CDR1 SEHNR and CDR2 FQNEAQ come from the germline V gene (reference sequence). There are 14 residues in the CDR3. V gave up 1 base and J gave up 4 bases, with 10 bases separating them. DNA for the CDR3: TGTGCCAGCAGCTTAGATGGAGCCCTCTATGGCTACACCTTC. It translates to CASSLDGALYGYTF.

This clone has more than one count but fewer than ten. The chain links TRBV9 to TRBJ2-7, with 7 bases lining up with TRBD1. After removal of 4 bases from V and 0 bases from J, the junction contained 7 bases not matched to a gene. The V gene's germline CDR1 is SGDLS and CDR2 YYNGEE. The CDR3 contains 15 residues. DNA for the CDR3: TGTGCCAGCAGCCTCGGGACAGCCAGCTCCTACGAGCAGTACTTC. This translates into CASSLGTASSYEQYF.

This sequence joins TRBV27 and TRBJ1-1; no definite D call. CDR1 is MNHEY, CDR2 SMNVEV, per germline (reference sequence). Trimming took off 3 bases at V and 2 bases at J, with 7 bases between the two ends. CDR3 size: 13 residues. The CDR3 here is CASSLNRNTEAFF. Here the CDR3 DNA reads TGTGCCAGCAGTTTGAACAGAAACACTGAAGCTTTCTTT.

Only a few counts were recorded for this clone. The rearrangement joins TRBV7-9 to TRBJ1-1; the match to TRBD1 covers 7 bases. Looked up from germline, CDR1 is SEHNR and CDR2 is FQNEAQ (reference sequence). Trimming at V came to 5 bases and at J to 0 bases, leaving 6 bases not matched to a gene. The CDR3 length is 15 residues. DNA of the CDR3: TGTGCCAGCAGCCCCCGCGACAGGGTGAACACTGAAGCTTTCTTT. Its translation: CASSPRDRVNTEAFF.

The DNA of the CDR3 is TGTGCCAGCAGCCCGGACAGGGGGAACACAGATACGCAGTATTTT. It encodes CASSPDRGNTDTQYF. The J gene is TRBJ2-3, the V gene TRBV5-4; 10 bases agree with TRBD1. CDR1 and CDR2 (germline): SGHNT, YYREEE (reference sequence). The CDR3 has 15 amino acids. The ends lost 4 bases at V and 2 bases at J; junction bases unmatched: 4.

The sample holds one count of this clone. V is TRBV15 and J is TRBJ2-7; 11 bases are shared with TRBD1. Germline V gene sequence: CDR1 LNHNV, CDR2 YYDKDF (reference sequence). There are 16 residues in the CDR3. After removal of 0 bases from V and 1 base from J, the junction contained 2 bases not matched to a gene. Here the CDR3 reads CATSRDGTGGSYEQYF. The CDR3, as DNA: TGTGCCACCAGCAGAGATGGGACAGGGGGTTCCTACGAGCAGTACTTC.

CDR3 sequence reads: CASSPQNTEAFF. The CDR3, as DNA: TGTGCCAGCAGCCCCCAGAACACTGAAGCTTTCTTT. The J gene is TRBJ1-1, the V gene TRBV6-5, with D unresolved. V gave up 6 bases and J gave up 1 base, with 6 bases separating them. CDR1 is MNHEY and CDR2 is SVGAGI in the germline V gene. The CDR3 sequence is 12 residues long.

The chain couples TRBV5-1 to TRBJ1-3, with TRBD1 as a possible D gene (6 bases). The V end was cut by 0 bases, the J end by 0 bases, with 13 bases between. The CDR3 length is 17 residues. Germline CDR1 reads SGHRS; CDR2 reads YFSETQ. CDR3 in DNA: TGCGCCAGCAGCTTGGGCAGAACAGGGATCTCTGGAAACACCATATATTTT. The encoded protein is CASSLGRTGISGNTIYF.